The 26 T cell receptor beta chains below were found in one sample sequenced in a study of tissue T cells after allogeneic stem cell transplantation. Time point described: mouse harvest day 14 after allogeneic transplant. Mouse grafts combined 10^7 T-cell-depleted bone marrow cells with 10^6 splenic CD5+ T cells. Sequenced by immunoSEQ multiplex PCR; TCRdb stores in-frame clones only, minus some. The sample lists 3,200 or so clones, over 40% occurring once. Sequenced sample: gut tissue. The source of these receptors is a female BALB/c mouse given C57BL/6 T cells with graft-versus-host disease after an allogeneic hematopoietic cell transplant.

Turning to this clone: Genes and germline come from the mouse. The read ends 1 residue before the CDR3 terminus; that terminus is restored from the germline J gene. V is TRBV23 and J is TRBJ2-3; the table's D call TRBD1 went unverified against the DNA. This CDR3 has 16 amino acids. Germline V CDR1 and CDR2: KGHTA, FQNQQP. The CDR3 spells CSSSQSDRGSAETLYF. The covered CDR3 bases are TGCTCCAGCAGTCAATCGGACAGGGGTAGTGCAGAAACGCTGTAT.

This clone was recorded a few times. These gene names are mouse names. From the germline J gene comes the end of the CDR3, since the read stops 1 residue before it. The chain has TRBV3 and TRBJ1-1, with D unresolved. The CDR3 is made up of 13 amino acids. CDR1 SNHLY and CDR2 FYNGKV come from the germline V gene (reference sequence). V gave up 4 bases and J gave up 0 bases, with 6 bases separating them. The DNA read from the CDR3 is TGTGCCAGCAGCTCAGATCCAAACACAGAAGTCTTC. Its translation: CASSSDPNTEVF. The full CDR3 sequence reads CASSSDPNTEVFF.

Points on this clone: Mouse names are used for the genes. CDR3 DNA (partial): TGTGCCAGCAGTCTCGACTGGGGGGCAAACACCGGGCAGCTCTAC. Translated, it gives CASSLDWGANTGQLY. The whole CDR3 region reads CASSLDWGANTGQLYF. V is TRBV26 and J is TRBJ2-2; 10 nucleotides agree with TRBD2. The DNA ends 1 residue before the CDR3 does, and the rest of the CDR3 is filled in from the germline J gene. With V trimmed by 3 bases and J by 0 bases, 1 base remained unmatched. The CDR3 length is 16 residues. Germline-derived CDR1 and CDR2 are KGHPV and FQNQEV (reference sequence).

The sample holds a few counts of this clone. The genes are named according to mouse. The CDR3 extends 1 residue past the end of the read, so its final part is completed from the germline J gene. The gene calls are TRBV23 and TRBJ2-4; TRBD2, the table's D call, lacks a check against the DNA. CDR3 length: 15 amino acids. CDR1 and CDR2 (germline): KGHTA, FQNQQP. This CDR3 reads CSSSDWGASQNTLYF. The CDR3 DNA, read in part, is TGCTCCAGCAGTGACTGGGGGGCTAGTCAAAACACCTTGTAC.

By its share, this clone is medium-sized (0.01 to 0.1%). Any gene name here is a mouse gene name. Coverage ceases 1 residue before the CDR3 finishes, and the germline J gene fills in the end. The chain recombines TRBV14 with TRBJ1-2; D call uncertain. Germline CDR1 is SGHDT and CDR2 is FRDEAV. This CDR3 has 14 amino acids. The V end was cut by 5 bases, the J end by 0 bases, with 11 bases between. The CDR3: CASSRNRANSDYTF. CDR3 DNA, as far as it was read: TGTGCCAGCAGCCGCAATCGAGCAAACTCCGACTACACC.

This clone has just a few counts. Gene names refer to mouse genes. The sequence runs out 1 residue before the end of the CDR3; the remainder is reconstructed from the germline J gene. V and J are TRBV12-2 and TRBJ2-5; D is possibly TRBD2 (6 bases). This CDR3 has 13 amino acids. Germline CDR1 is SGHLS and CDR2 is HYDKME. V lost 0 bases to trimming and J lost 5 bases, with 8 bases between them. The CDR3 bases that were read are TGTGCCAGCTCTCTCGGCTGGGGAGACACCCAGTAC. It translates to CASSLGWGDTQY. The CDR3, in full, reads CASSLGWGDTQYF.

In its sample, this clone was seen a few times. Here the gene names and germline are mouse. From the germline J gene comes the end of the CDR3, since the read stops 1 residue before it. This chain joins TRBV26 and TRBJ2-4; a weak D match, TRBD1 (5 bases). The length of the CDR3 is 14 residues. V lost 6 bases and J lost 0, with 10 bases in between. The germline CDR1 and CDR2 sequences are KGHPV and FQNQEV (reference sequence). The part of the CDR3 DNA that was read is TGTGCCAGCAGCCGGACACCTAGTCAAAACACCTTGTAC. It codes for CASSRTPSQNTLY. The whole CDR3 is CASSRTPSQNTLYF. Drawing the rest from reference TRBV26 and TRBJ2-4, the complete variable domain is NSKVIQTPRYLVKGQGQKAKMRCIPEKGHPVVFWYQQNKNNEFKFLINFQNQEVLQQIDMTEKRFSAECPSNSPCSLEIQSSEAGDSALYLCASSRTPSQNTLYFGAGTRLSVL.

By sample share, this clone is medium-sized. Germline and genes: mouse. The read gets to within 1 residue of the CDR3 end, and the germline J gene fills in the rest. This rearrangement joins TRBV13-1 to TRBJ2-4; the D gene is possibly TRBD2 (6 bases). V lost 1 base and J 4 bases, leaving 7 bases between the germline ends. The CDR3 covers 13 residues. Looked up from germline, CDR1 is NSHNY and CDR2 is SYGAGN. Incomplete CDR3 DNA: TGTGCCAGCAGTGATTTGGGGGAAAACACCTTGTAC. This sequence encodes CASSDLGENTLY. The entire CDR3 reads CASSDLGENTLYF.

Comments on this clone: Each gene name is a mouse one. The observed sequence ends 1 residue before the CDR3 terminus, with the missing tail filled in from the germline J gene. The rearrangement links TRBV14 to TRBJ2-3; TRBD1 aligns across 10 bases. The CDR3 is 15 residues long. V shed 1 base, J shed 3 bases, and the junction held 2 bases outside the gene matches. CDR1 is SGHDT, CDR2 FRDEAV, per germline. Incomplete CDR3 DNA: TGTGCCAGCAGTTTCGCGGGACAGGGGGCAGAAACGCTGTAT. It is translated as CASSFAGQGAETLY. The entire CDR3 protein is CASSFAGQGAETLYF.

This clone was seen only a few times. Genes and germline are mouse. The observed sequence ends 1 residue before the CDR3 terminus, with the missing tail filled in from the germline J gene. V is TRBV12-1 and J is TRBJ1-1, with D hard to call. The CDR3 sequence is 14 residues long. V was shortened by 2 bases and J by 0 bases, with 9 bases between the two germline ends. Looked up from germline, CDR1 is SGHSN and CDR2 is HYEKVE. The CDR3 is CASSPTPSNTEVFF. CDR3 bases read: TGTGCCAGCTCTCCGACCCCCTCAAACACAGAAGTCTTC.

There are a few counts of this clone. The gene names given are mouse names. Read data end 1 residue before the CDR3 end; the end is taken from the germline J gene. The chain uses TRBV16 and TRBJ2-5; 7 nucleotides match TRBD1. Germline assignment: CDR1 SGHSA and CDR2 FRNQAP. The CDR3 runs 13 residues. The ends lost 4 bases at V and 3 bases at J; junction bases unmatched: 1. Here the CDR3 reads CASSSGGQDTQYF. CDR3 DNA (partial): TGTGCAAGCAGCTCAGGGGGACAAGACACCCAGTAC.

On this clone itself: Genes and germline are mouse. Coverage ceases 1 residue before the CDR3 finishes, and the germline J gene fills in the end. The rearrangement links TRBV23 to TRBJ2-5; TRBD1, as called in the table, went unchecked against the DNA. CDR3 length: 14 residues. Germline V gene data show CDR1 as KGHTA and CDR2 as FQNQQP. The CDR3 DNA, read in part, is TGCTCCAGCAGTCAGCGACAGGGGCAAGACACCCAGTAC. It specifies CSSSQRQGQDTQY. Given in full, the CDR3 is CSSSQRQGQDTQYF.

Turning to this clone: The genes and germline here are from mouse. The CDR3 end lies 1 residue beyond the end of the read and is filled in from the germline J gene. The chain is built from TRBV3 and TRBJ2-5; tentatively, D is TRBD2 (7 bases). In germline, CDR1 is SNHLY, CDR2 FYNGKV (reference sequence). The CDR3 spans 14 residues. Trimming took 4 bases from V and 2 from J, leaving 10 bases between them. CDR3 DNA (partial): TGTGCCAGCAGCTCTCTGGGGGCCCAAGACACCCAGTAC. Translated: CASSSLGAQDTQY. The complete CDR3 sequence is CASSSLGAQDTQYF.

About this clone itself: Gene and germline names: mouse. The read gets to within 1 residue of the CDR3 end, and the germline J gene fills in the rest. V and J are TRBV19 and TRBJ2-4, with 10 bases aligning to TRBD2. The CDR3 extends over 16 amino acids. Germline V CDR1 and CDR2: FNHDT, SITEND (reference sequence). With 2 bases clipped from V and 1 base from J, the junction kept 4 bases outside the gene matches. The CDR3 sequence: CASSILGGRGQNTLYF. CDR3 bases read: TGTGCCAGCAGTATTCTGGGGGGGCGCGGTCAAAACACCTTGTAC.

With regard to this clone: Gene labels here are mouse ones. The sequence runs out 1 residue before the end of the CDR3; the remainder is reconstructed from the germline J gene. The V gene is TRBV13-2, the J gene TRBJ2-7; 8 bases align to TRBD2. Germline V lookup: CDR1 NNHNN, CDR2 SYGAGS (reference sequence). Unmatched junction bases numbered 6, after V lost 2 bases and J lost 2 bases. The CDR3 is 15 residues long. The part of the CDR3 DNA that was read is TGTGCCAGCGGTGAAGAATGGGGGGGACCCTATGAACAGTAC. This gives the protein CASGEEWGGPYEQY. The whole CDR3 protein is CASGEEWGGPYEQYF.

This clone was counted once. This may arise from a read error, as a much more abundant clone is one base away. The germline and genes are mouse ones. The sequenced CDR3 bases are TGTGCCAGCAGTCTCCAGCCGAACACCGAGCAGCTCTAC. It yields the protein CASSLQPNTEQLY. From start to end, the CDR3 is CASSLQPNTEQLYF. The J gene is TRBJ2-2, the V gene TRBV26; D remains ambiguous. The read comes to an end 1 residue before the CDR3 does, leaving the germline J gene to fill in the end. CDR1 is KGHPV, CDR2 FQNQEV, per germline (reference sequence). The length of the CDR3 is 14 residues.

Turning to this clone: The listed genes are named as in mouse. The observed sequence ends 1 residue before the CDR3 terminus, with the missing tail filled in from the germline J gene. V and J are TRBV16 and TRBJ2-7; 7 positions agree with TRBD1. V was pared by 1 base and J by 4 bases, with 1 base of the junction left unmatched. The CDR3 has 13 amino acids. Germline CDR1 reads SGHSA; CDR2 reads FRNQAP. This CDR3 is CASSLARGYEQYF. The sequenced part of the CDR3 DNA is TGTGCAAGCAGCTTAGCCAGGGGGTATGAACAGTAC.

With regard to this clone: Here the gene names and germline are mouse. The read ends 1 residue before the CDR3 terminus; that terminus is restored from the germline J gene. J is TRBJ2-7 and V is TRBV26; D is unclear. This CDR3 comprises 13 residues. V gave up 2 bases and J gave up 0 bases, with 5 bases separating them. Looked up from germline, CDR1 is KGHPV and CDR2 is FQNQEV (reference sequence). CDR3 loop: CASSLTVSYEQYF. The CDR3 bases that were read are TGTGCCAGCAGTCTGACAGTCTCCTATGAACAGTAC. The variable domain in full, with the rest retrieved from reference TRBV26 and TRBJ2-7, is NSKVIQTPRYLVKGQGQKAKMRCIPEKGHPVVFWYQQNKNNEFKFLINFQNQEVLQQIDMTEKRFSAECPSNSPCSLEIQSSEAGDSALYLCASSLTVSYEQYFGPGTRLTVL.

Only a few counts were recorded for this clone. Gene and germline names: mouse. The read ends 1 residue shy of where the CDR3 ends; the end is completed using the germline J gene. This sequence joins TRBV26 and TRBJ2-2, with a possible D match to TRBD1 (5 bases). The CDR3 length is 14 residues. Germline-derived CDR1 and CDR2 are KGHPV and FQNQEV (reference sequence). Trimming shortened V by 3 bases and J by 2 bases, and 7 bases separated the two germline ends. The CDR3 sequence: CASSLRVNTGQLYF. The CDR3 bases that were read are TGTGCCAGCAGTCTCAGGGTCAACACCGGGCAGCTCTAC.

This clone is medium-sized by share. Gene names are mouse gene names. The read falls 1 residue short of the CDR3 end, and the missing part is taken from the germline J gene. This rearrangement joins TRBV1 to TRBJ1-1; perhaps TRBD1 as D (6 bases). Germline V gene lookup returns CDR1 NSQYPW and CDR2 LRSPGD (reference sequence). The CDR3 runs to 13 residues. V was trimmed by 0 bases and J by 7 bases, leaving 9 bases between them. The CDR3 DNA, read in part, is TGCACCTGCAGTGCAGATCGCAGGGGAGAAGTCTTC. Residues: CTCSADRRGEVF. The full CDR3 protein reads CTCSADRRGEVFF.

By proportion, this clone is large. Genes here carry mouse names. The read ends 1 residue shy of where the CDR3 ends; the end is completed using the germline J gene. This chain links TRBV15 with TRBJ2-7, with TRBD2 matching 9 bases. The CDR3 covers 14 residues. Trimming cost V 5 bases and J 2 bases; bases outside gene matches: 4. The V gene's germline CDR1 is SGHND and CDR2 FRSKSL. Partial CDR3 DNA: TGTGCCAGCAGTCCGACTGGGGGCCCCTATGAACAGTAC. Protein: CASSPTGGPYEQY. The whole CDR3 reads CASSPTGGPYEQYF.

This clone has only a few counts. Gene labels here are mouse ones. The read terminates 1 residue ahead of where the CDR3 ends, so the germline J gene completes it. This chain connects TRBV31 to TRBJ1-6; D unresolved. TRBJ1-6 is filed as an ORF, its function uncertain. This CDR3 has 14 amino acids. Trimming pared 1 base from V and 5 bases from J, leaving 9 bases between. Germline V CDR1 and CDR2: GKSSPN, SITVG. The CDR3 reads CAWSPGRDNSPLYF. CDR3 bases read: TGTGCCTGGAGTCCTGGGAGGGATAATTCGCCCCTCTAC.

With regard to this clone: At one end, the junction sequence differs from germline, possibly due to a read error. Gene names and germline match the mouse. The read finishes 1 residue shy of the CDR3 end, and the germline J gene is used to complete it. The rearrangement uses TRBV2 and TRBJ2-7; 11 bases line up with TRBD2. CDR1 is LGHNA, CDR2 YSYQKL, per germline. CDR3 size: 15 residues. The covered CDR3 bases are TGTGCCAGCAGTCGGACTGGGGGGCACTCCTGTGAACAGTAC. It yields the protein CASSRTGGHSCEQY. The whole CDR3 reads CASSRTGGHSCEQYF.

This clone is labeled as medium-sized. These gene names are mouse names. The sequenced CDR3 bases are TGTGCCAGCAGTCACGGGACAGCAAACACCGGGCAGCTCTAC. This gives the protein CASSHGTANTGQLY. The complete CDR3 sequence is CASSHGTANTGQLYF. This chain connects TRBV26 to TRBJ2-2, with 7 bases aligning to TRBD1. The read ends 1 residue before the CDR3 terminus; that terminus is restored from the germline J gene. The V segment lost 4 bases and the J segment 0 bases; nucleotides outside the gene matches: 2. Germline V CDR1 and CDR2: KGHPV, FQNQEV (reference sequence). The CDR3 length is 15 residues. Full variable domain (remainder filled in from reference TRBV26 and TRBJ2-2): NSKVIQTPRYLVKGQGQKAKMRCIPEKGHPVVFWYQQNKNNEFKFLINFQNQEVLQQIDMTEKRFSAECPSNSPCSLEIQSSEAGDSALYLCASSHGTANTGQLYFGEGSKLTVL.

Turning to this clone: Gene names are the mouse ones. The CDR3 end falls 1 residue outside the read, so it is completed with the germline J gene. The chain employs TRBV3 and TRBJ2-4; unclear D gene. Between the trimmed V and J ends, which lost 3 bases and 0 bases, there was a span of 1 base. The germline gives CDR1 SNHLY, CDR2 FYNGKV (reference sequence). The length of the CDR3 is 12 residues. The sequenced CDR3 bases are TGTGCCAGCAGCTTTAGTCAAAACACCTTGTAC. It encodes CASSFSQNTLY. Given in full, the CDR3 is CASSFSQNTLYF.

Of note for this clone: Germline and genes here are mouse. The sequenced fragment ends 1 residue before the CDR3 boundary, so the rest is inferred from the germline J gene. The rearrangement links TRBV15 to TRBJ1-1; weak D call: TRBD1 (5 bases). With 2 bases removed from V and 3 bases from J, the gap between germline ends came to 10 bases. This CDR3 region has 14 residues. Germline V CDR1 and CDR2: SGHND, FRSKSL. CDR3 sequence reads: CASSLQGSDTEVFF. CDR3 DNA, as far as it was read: TGTGCCAGCAGTTTACAGGGATCGGACACAGAAGTCTTC.